This is a list of T cell receptor beta chains from one sample in a study of T cell changes during pregnancy in multiple sclerosis. Profiling relied on immunoSEQ multiplex PCR, and the TCRdb table lists in-frame clones only, not all of them. The data show 40,000 or so clones, with over 75% seen just once and 0.43% held by the top ten. This specimen consisted of CD4+ T cells from peripheral blood mononuclear cells, obtained in the third trimester of pregnancy. The receptors were sampled from a female donor with multiple sclerosis, enrolled in a pregnancy study. The CDR3 runs from the conserved cysteine through the conserved F or W. D genes are given only for firm matches.

>TRBD1|15|TRBV19|TRBJ1-2
CASSTGGRGHYGYTF
TGTGCCAGTAGTACCGGTGGCAGGGGGCACTATGGCTACACCTTC
>-|12|TRBV6-5|TRBJ1-2
CASSSYSRGYTF
TGTGCCAGCAGTTCCTATTCGCGGGGCTACACCTTC
>-|12|TRBV19|TRBJ1-2
CASSMGVRGYTF
TGTGCCAGTAGTATGGGAGTCAGGGGCTACACCTTC
>TRBD1|9|TRBV20-1|TRBJ1-1
CSTDRGAFF
TGCAGTACGGACAGGGGAGCTTTCTTT
>-|15|TRBV7-2|TRBJ2-2
CASSLNGGYTGELFF
TGTGCCAGCAGCTTAAACGGAGGGTACACCGGGGAGCTGTTTTTT
>-|14|TRBV4-3|TRBJ1-5
CASSQQPGNQPQHF
TGCGCCAGCAGCCAACAACCAGGCAATCAGCCCCAGCATTTT
>-|13|TRBV7-2|TRBJ2-3
CASSLVLRDTQYF
TGTGCCAGCAGCTTAGTATTGCGGGATACGCAGTATTTT
>TRBD1|15|TRBV28|TRBJ1-1
CASRYPGGINTEAFF
TGTGCCAGCAGATATCCAGGGGGCATAAACACTGAAGCTTTCTTT
>TRBD1|16|TRBV4-2|TRBJ2-7
CASSQALGQGIYEQYF
TGTGCCAGCAGCCAGGCACTAGGACAGGGGATCTACGAGCAGTACTTC
>TRBD1|15|TRBV19|TRBJ2-7
CASSEPGQASYEQYF
TGTGCCAGTAGTGAACCGGGACAGGCGTCCTACGAGCAGTACTTC
>TRBD1|15|TRBV4-1|TRBJ1-1
CASSQVDRGDTEAFF
TGCGCCAGCAGCCAAGTCGACAGGGGGGACACTGAAGCTTTCTTT
>-|11|TRBV19|TRBJ2-3
CASSRQFTQYF
TGTGCCAGTAGTCGACAGTTTACGCAGTATTTT
>TRBD2|17|TRBV4-1|TRBJ2-7
CASSQGAERELFYEQYF
TGCGCCAGCAGCCAAGGTGCGGAGCGGGAGTTGTTTTACGAGCAGTACTTC
>-|16|TRBV28|TRBJ2-2
CASRGGGTANTGELFF
TGTGCCAGCAGGGGAGGAGGGACGGCTAACACCGGGGAGCTGTTTTTT
>TRBD2|14|TRBV28|TRBJ2-7
CASSPLAGTSEQYF
TGTGCCAGCAGTCCACTAGCGGGGACCTCCGAGCAGTACTTC
>TRBD2|18|TRBV7-2|TRBJ2-5
CASSSNLIPSGPGGTQYF
TGTGCCAGCAGCTCCAACCTTATCCCTAGCGGCCCTGGGGGGACCCAGTACTTC
>TRBD2|15|TRBV18|TRBJ2-3
CASSSRREGLDTQYF
TGTGCCAGCTCAAGCAGACGGGAGGGCCTCGATACGCAGTATTTT
>TRBD1|15|TRBV5-4|TRBJ2-3
CASSLGTGGRDTQYF
TGTGCCAGCAGCTTAGGGACAGGGGGACGAGATACGCAGTATTTT
>TRBD1|11|TRBV29-1|TRBJ2-7
CSARDRAEQYF
TGCAGCGCCCGGGACAGGGCCGAGCAGTACTTC
>TRBD2|18|TRBV11-2|TRBJ2-3
CASSLDILGGFSTDTQYF
TGTGCCAGCAGCCTCGACATTTTGGGGGGGTTTAGCACAGATACGCAGTATTTT
>TRBD2|16|TRBV27|TRBJ2-3
CASSLAGGAPTDTQYF
TGTGCCAGCAGTCTAGCGGGAGGAGCTCCCACAGATACGCAGTATTTT
>TRBD2|17|TRBV2|TRBJ2-1
CASSEPPLAGYYNEQFF
TGTGCCAGCAGTGAACCGCCCCTAGCGGGGTACTACAATGAGCAGTTCTTC
>-|16|TRBV28|TRBJ2-1
CASSFVAPVSYNEQFF
TGTGCCAGCAGTTTCGTAGCCCCTGTCTCCTACAATGAGCAGTTCTTC
>TRBD2|17|TRBV19|TRBJ2-1
CASSIETSGRRHNEQFF
TGTGCCAGTAGTATAGAGACTAGCGGGAGGCGGCACAATGAGCAGTTCTTC
>TRBD1|15|TRBV15|TRBJ2-7
CATSRDRTGQREQYF
TGTGCCACCAGCAGAGATAGGACAGGGCAGCGCGAGCAGTACTTC
>-|15|TRBV5-1|TRBJ1-1
CASSLEVGAGTEAFF
TGCGCCAGCAGCTTGGAGGTGGGGGCAGGCACTGAAGCTTTCTTT
>TRBD1|17|TRBV28|TRBJ1-2
CASSPPGTGLLGDGYTF
TGTGCCAGCAGTCCACCCGGGACAGGGCTCCTTGGGGATGGCTACACCTTC
>TRBD1|12|TRBV29-1|TRBJ1-1
CSSRQGNTEAFF
TGCAGCTCCCGACAGGGCAACACTGAAGCTTTCTTT
>TRBD1|13|TRBV6-6|TRBJ1-4
CASSQGAAEKLFF
TGTGCCAGCAGTCAGGGGGCGGCTGAAAAACTGTTTTTT
>TRBD2|13|TRBV30|TRBJ2-3
CAWSVTSGLTQYF
TGTGCCTGGAGTGTGACTAGCGGCCTTACGCAGTATTTT